The sequence of this T cell receptor beta chain was determined in a study of blood T cell repertoires in COVID-19. In the study overall: Acute and convalescent COVID-19 samples came from the United States, Italy and Spain. In each case, the material was cDNA or gDNA derived from T cells, B-cell-depleted T cells, or PBMCs.

Per the study methods: Scientists estimated how many nucleated cells there were by amplifying reference gene primers. Clones were read by immunoSEQ multiplex PCR, and TCRdb kept only the in-frame ones, dropping some. The V and J calls and clone size come from that table; D and trimming were worked out from the DNA. The sample shows around 77,000 clones, more than 90% of them seen only once. This clone was seen a handful of times. The J segment lost 6 bases and the V segment lost 3 bases, leaving 4 bases of the junction unmatched. Germline CDR1 MNHNS, CDR2 SASEGT. The CDR3 has 14 residues. The origin of this receptor is an elderly woman with active or convalescent COVID-19. The sequencing input was peripheral blood. The rearrangement links TRBV6-1 to TRBJ2-2; TRBD1 matches 7 bases. The CDR3 sequence is CASSEGQQAGELFF. The CDR3 DNA is TGTGCCAGCAGTGAGGGACAGCAGGCCGGGGAGCTGTTTTTT.